The rows below give T cell receptor beta chains drawn from one sample of a study of radiotherapy plus CTLA-4 blockade in lung cancer. The protocol was immunoSEQ multiplex PCR, while the TCRdb copy is restricted to in-frame clones and leaves out a portion. The table has tens of thousands of clones, 70% to 80% seen once; the top ten hold about 8%. The sequences come from peripheral blood, collected from a patient treated with radiotherapy plus ipilimumab. These receptors were taken from a human donor with non-small cell lung cancer who had a complete response to radiotherapy plus ipilimumab. Each CDR3 is given with its conserved first and last residue. D genes are given only for firm matches. Clone size is stated in some rows and not others, as once, few, many or a class when expanded.

CDR3nt	CDR3aa	v_gene	d_gene	j_gene	abundance
TGTGCCAGCAAGAAGGACACGGGGAACACTGAAGCTTTCTTT	CASKKDTGNTEAFF	TRBV7-2	-	TRBJ1-1	-
TGTGCCAGCACATCAGGACTAGCGGGGGCCAGGACCCAGTACTTC	CASTSGLAGARTQYF	TRBV2	TRBD2	TRBJ2-5	-
TGCGCCAGCAGCCAAGGCGTACTAGCGAGGGCCTACAATGAGCAGTTCTTC	CASSQGVLARAYNEQFF	TRBV4-1	TRBD2	TRBJ2-1	-
TGTGCCATCAAAGGGACAGGGGGCGATTCACCCCTCCACTTT	CAIKGTGGDSPLHF	TRBV10-3	TRBD1	TRBJ1-6	-
TGTGCCACCAGCAGATCCCCCGACTACCAAGAGACCCAGTACTTC	CATSRSPDYQETQYF	TRBV15	-	TRBJ2-5	-
TGCGCCAGCAGCCCGTATCAGGGGCGCAACACCGGGGAGCTGTTTTTT	CASSPYQGRNTGELFF	TRBV5-1	-	TRBJ2-2	-
TGTGCCAGCATGACAGGGGTTCGTAACATTCAGTACTTC	CASMTGVRNIQYF	TRBV2	TRBD1	TRBJ2-4	-
TGTGCCATCAGTGGGACAGGGGATGGGGAGCAGTACTTC	CAISGTGDGEQYF	TRBV10-3	TRBD1	TRBJ2-7	-
TGCGCCAGCAGTCCCTTCAGACAGGGTCAAAATTTGGGCAATCAGCCCCAGCATTTT	CASSPFRQGQNLGNQPQHF	TRBV10-2	TRBD1	TRBJ1-5	-
TGTGCCAGCATCCCTCAAGCCCGGGGGGGCTTCTCTGGAAACACCATATATTTT	CASIPQARGGFSGNTIYF	TRBV28	-	TRBJ1-3	-
TGTGCCAGCAGTGAAGGACAACTCGGTGGCTACACCTTC	CASSEGQLGGYTF	TRBV6-1	-	TRBJ1-2	-
TGTGCCAGCTCACCGGAGGGACGCGGCACTGGGGAAGCTTTCTTT	CASSPEGRGTGEAFF	TRBV18	-	TRBJ1-1	once
TGCGCCAGCAGCTTGGGAGACTACGAGCAGTACTTC	CASSLGDYEQYF	TRBV5-1	-	TRBJ2-7	-
TGTGCCAGCAGCTCGTGGGGCCAGGTTCAGCCCCAGCATTTT	CASSSWGQVQPQHF	TRBV7-2	-	TRBJ1-5	-
TGTGCCAGCAGTTACGGGACAGGGAAGACCCAGTACTTC	CASSYGTGKTQYF	TRBV6-5	TRBD1	TRBJ2-5	-
TGCGCCAGCAGCTTGGCCGGAGCCAAAAATCAGCCCCAGCATTTT	CASSLAGAKNQPQHF	TRBV5-1	-	TRBJ1-5	-
TGTGCCAGCAGCCCCGACAGCGGGGGGGCTACTGAGCAGTTCTTC	CASSPDSGGATEQFF	TRBV2	TRBD2	TRBJ2-1	-
TGTGCCAGCAGTTTATTGGCGGGGGGTATTGAAAAACTGTTTTTT	CASSLLAGGIEKLFF	TRBV27	-	TRBJ1-4	-
TGTGCCAGCAGTGGTAGCACAGGTTTAGGGCAGTTCTTC	CASSGSTGLGQFF	TRBV2	-	TRBJ2-1	-
TGCGCCAGCAGCCAAGAGACGGGGACTGAAGCTTTCTTT	CASSQETGTEAFF	TRBV4-1	-	TRBJ1-1	few
TGTGCCAGCAGAATTGGCGGCTCCTACAATGAGCAGTTCTTC	CASRIGGSYNEQFF	TRBV2	-	TRBJ2-1	-
TGTGCCAGCAGCCAAGATAGTGACTATGGCTACACCTTC	CASSQDSDYGYTF	TRBV14	-	TRBJ1-2	-
TGTGCCACCAGGGGCCTCCGGCGTTACTCTGGAAACACCATATATTTT	CATRGLRRYSGNTIYF	TRBV2	-	TRBJ1-3	few
TGTGCCAGCAGTGGACGGACAGGGGCAGATACGCAGTATTTT	CASSGRTGADTQYF	TRBV2	TRBD1	TRBJ2-3	-